This is a list of T cell receptor beta chains from one sample in a study of control samples from healthy donors and cancer patients. Using immunoSEQ multiplex PCR, the repertoire was profiled, and TCRdb retains in-frame clones only, with some absent. The repertoire holds about 95,000 clones, with 91% as singletons. Sequencing used blood. Receptors originate from a woman aged 25 to 39 in good health. CDR3s include the opening cysteine and the closing phenylalanine or tryptophan. D genes are given only for firm matches. Size tells how often a clone was seen (once, few, many) or the class of an expanded clone, and some rows leave it out.

cdr3_nt | cdr3_aa | d_call | j_call | v_call | clone_size
TGTGCCAGCAAAGGTCTGTCGGGGACTGGGGCCAACGTCCTGACTTTC | CASKGLSGTGANVLTF | - | TRBJ2-6 | TRBV6-4 | -
TGCGCCAGCAGCCCTATCGGCAGGGGAGAAAACACTGAAGCTTTCTTT | CASSPIGRGENTEAFF | - | TRBJ1-1 | TRBV4-1 | -
TGTGCCAGCCAGTCTAGGGACAGGGGGCGTGAGACCCAGTACTTC | CASQSRDRGRETQYF | TRBD1 | TRBJ2-5 | TRBV19 | -
TGTGCCAGCAGCCAGTCGCCTAATCAGCCCCAGCATTTT | CASSQSPNQPQHF | - | TRBJ1-5 | TRBV3-1/TRBV3-2 | -
TGTGCCAGCAGTTACTCGACAGGGAGTGAGCAGTACTTC | CASSYSTGSEQYF | TRBD1 | TRBJ2-7 | TRBV6-6 | -
TGTGCCACCAGGGGGAACACAGGGTTGAATTCACCCCTCCACTTT | CATRGNTGLNSPLHF | TRBD1 | TRBJ1-6 | TRBV10-3 | -
TGTGCCAGCAGCCAACTAGGTGACGAGCAGTACTTC | CASSQLGDEQYF | - | TRBJ2-7 | TRBV3-1/TRBV3-2 | -
TGTGCCAGCAGCCGGGAGATGAACACTGAAGCTTTCTTT | CASSREMNTEAFF | - | TRBJ1-1 | TRBV14 | -
TGTGCCAGCAGTTTGGGGGGACAGCTAATTTACGAGCAGTACTTC | CASSLGGQLIYEQYF | - | TRBJ2-7 | TRBV28 | few
TGTGCCAGCAGAACGGACAGGGGGAGCTCCTACGAGCAGTACTTC | CASRTDRGSSYEQYF | TRBD1 | TRBJ2-7 | TRBV6-5 | -
TGTGCCAGCGGGACTAGCGGGAGGATCGAGCAGTACTTC | CASGTSGRIEQYF | TRBD2 | TRBJ2-7 | TRBV5-4 | once
TGTGCCAGCATCCCGGGCCTAGCGACGAACACCGGGGAGCTGTTTTTT | CASIPGLATNTGELFF | - | TRBJ2-2 | TRBV6-2/TRBV6-3 | -
TGTGCCACCAGCAGGGGGACCCGCCAAGGCTACACCTTC | CATSRGTRQGYTF | - | TRBJ1-2 | TRBV15 | -
TGTGCCAGCAGCCCACCCGGGACAGGGGAGCATGAGCAGTTCTTC | CASSPPGTGEHEQFF | TRBD1 | TRBJ2-1 | TRBV7-3 | -
TGTGCCAGCAGCCAACCAAAACAGGGGAACTATGGCTACACCTTC | CASSQPKQGNYGYTF | TRBD1 | TRBJ1-2 | TRBV3-1/TRBV3-2 | -
TGTGCCAGCAGTGACACAATAGCGGGGACCAGACAGAATGAGCAGTTCTTC | CASSDTIAGTRQNEQFF | TRBD2 | TRBJ2-1 | TRBV6-4 | -
TGTGCCAGCAGCTACCGGACAGGGGAGCGGGGCTACACCTTC | CASSYRTGERGYTF | TRBD1 | TRBJ1-2 | TRBV7-8 | -
TGTGCTAGTGCCGGGACAGGGGTAACTGAAGCTTTCTTT | CASAGTGVTEAFF | TRBD1 | TRBJ1-1 | TRBV12-5 | once
TGTGCCAGCAGTTTAGGGGTCCTGGACAGGCGACCCCTCCACTTT | CASSLGVLDRRPLHF | TRBD1 | TRBJ1-6 | TRBV6-5 | -
TGTGCCAGCAGCTTGGCCAGCCTAATCGTCTCTGGAAACACCATATATTTT | CASSLASLIVSGNTIYF | - | TRBJ1-3 | TRBV5-5 | -